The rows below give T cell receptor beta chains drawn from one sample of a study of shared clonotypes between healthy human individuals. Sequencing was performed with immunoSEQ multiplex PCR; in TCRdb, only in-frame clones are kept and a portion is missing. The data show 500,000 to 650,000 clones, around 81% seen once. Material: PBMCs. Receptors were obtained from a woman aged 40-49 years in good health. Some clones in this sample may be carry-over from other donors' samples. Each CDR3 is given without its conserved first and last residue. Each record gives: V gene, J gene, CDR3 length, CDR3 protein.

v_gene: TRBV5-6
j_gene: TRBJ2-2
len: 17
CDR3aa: ASSGGLAGGLWGTGELF

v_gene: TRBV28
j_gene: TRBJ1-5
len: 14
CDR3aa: ASSPPGGRSNQPQH

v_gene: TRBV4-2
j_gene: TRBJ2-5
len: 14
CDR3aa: ASSQVRDSPQETQY

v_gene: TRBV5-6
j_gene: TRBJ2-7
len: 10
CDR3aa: ASSRDRVEQY

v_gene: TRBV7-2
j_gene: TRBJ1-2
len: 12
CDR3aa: ASSLDRMNYGYT

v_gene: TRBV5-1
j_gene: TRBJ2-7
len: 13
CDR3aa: ASSLRGGDSYEQY

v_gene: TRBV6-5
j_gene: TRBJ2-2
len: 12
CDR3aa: ASSRLAGSGELF

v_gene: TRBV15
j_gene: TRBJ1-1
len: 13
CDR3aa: ATSRGDRVNTEAF

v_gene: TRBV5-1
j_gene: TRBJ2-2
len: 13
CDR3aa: ASRTGTANTGELF

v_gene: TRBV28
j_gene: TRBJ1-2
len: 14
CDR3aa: ASSSSSQGQVYGYT

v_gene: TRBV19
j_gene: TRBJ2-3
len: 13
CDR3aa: ASSSGQGDTDTQY

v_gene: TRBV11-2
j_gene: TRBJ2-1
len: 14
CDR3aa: ASSLNGGLRVNEQF

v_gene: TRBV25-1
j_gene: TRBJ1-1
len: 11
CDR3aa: ASSDGRRGEAF

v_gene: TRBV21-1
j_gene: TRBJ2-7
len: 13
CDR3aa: ASSKGFSYSYEQY

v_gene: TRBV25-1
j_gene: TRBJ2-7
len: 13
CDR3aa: ASSATERHSGEQY

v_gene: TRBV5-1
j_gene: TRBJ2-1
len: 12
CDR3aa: ASSLDRGDYEQF

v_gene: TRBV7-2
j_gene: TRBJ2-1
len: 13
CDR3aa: ASRSPGLVYNEQF

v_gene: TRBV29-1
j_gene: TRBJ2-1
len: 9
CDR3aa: SVEKLAGQF

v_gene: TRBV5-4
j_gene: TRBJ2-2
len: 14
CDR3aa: ASSPAGSRGAGELF

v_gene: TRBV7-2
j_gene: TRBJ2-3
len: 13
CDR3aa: ASSLAGQGTDTQY

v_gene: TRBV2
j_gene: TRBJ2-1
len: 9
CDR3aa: ASKGEGEQF

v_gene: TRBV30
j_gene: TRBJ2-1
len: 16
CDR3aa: AWSGQGGSGAHYNEQF

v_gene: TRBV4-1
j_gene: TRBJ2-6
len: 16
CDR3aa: ASSPQGREASGANVLT

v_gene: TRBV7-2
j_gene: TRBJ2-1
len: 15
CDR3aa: ASSLGGGSLSYNEQF

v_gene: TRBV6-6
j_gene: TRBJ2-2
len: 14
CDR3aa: ASSKWRDYRTGELF

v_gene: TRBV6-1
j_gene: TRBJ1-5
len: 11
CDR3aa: ASSSGNNQPQH

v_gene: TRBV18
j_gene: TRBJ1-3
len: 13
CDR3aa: ASRGSGASGNTIY

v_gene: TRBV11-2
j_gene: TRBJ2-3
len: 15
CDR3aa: ASSLSPQAGVADTQY

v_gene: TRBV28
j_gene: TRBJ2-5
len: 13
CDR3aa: ASSLGTSGGETQY

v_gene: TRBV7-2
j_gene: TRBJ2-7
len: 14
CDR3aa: ASSLGGGGGLYEQY

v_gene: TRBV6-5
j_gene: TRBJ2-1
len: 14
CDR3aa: ASSSGGLAGYNEQF

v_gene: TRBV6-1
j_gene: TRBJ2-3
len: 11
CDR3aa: ASRTHSTDTQY

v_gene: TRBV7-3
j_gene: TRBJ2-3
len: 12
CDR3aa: ASSLTSIKDTQY

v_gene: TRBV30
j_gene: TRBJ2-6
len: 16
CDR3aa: AWRAKTGGGSGANVLT

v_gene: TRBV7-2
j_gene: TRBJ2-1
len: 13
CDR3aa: ASQQDSSSYNEQF

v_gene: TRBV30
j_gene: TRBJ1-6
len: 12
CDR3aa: AWSVLTGDSPLH